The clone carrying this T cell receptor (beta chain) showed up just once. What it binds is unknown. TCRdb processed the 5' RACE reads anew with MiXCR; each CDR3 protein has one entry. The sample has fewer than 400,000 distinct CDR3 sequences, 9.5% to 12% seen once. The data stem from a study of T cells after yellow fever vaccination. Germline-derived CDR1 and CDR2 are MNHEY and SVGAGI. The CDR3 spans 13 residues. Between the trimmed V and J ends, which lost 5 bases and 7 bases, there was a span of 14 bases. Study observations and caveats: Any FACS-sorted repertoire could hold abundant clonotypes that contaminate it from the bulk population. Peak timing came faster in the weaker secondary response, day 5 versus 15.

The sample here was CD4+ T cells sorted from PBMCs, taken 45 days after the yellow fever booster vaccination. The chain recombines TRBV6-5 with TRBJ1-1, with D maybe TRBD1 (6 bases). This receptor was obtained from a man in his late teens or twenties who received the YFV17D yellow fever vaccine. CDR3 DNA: TGTGCCAGCAGTGCCTTGGGGGGGCGTGAAGCTTTCTTT. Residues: CASSALGGREAFF.